This T cell receptor (beta chain) was sequenced during a study of siplizumab effects on memory and regulatory T cells. Overall study results and limits: Siplizumab, the agent tested, significantly reduced alloreactive sequences traceable to unstimulated CD4+ memory cells. Naive T cells looked more diverse than memory cells and looked like major alloresponse contributors.

Assaying covered 10^5 or so TCR templates per sample. Clones were read by immunoSEQ multiplex PCR, and TCRdb kept only the in-frame ones, dropping some. The table shows over 85,000 clones, with 96% occurring only once. On this clone: Antigen unknown.

Unstimulated naive, memory, effector memory and TEMRA subsets underwent sequencing in a few donor pairs. The germline V gene has CDR1 SNHLY and CDR2 FYNNEI. CDR3 length: 14 residues. Trimming left V 5 bases short and J 8 bases short, with 16 bases between. This sequence originates from a human donor in good health. The sample consisted of naive CD4+ T cells sorted from blood. The genes are TRBV2 and TRBJ2-1; D could derive from TRBD1 or TRBD2 (6 bases each). The CDR3 nucleotides are TGTGCCAGCAGTTATGAGGGGGGTGTCTATGAGCAGTTCTTC. It codes for CASSYEGGVYEQFF.